A single sample is the source of the 22 T cell receptor beta chains below, sequenced in a study of T-cell memory formation after mild COVID-19. TCRdb fed the 5' RACE reads into MiXCR, producing one record per CDR3 protein. The data contain about 360,000 distinct CDR3 sequences, roughly an eighth of them singletons. Sequences were obtained from PBMCs or a T cell subset sorted from them (not recorded which). The receptors shown here come from a man between 18 and 35 years old who had mild COVID-19 (a few samples of this study predate the infection). Cell type and time point are not known.

This sequence joins TRBV7-6 and TRBJ2-2, with D unresolved. Trimming took 5 bases from V and 8 from J, leaving 18 bases between them. Looked up from germline, CDR1 is SGHVS and CDR2 is FNYEAQ. The CDR3 sequence is 15 residues long. The CDR3 DNA reads as TGTGCCAGCAGCCGGATCGGGCCGTCTGGGGGGGAGCTGTTTTTT. This sequence encodes CASSRIGPSGGELFF.

In this sample, this clonotype turned up a few times. This chain connects TRBV10-3 to TRBJ2-7; 7 bases are shared with TRBD2. CDR1 ENHRY and CDR2 SYGVKD come from the germline V gene. The length of the CDR3 is 12 residues. Trimming removed 4 bases from V and 4 bases from J; junction bases left unmatched: 1. The CDR3 region is CAISGEGYEQYF. For the CDR3, the DNA is TGTGCCATCAGTGGGGAGGGGTACGAGCAGTACTTC.

This chain uses TRBV7-6 with TRBJ1-1, with TRBD1 identical over 9 bases. The CDR3 has 15 amino acids. The germline CDR1 and CDR2 sequences are SGHVS and FNYEAQ. After removal of 5 bases from V and 3 bases from J, the junction contained 7 bases not matched to a gene. The CDR3 nucleotides read TGTGCCAGCAGCCCGCGGGACAGGGCTCACACTGAAGCTTTCTTT. Amino acid sequence: CASSPRDRAHTEAFF.

In its sample, this clonotype was seen a few times. The V call is TRBV7-2, the J call TRBJ2-5, with TRBD2 identical over 11 bases. The ends lost 5 bases at V and 1 base at J; junction bases unmatched: 3. Looked up from germline, CDR1 is SGHTA and CDR2 is FQGNSA. This CDR3 spans 15 amino acids. CDR3 sequence: CASSPTSGAQETQYF. The CDR3 DNA is TGTGCCAGCAGCCCGACTAGCGGGGCCCAAGAGACCCAGTACTTC. Combining the CDR3 with reference TRBV7-2 and TRBJ2-5 gives the whole variable domain GAGVSQSPSNKVTEKGKDVELRCDPISGHTALYWYRQSLGQGLEFLIYFQGNSAPDKSGLPSDRFSAERTGGSVSTLTIQRTQQEDSAVYLCASSPTSGAQETQYFGPGTRLLVL.

This clonotype was counted ten times or more. The V call is TRBV4-2, the J call TRBJ1-3; D gene uncertain. The germline V gene has CDR1 LGHNA and CDR2 YNFKEQ. The CDR3 has 15 amino acids. The ends were cut back, 1 base at V and 0 bases at J, with 7 bases in the middle. CDR3 in DNA: TGTGCCAGCAGCCAAGGCGTGAGCTCTGGAAACACCATATATTTT. Residues: CASSQGVSSGNTIYF.

This clonotype was seen more than once but under ten times. This chain links TRBV29-1 with TRBJ1-2; no clear D. This CDR3 has 13 amino acids. CDR1 and CDR2 (germline): SQVTM, ANQGSEA. V was trimmed by 1 base and J by 5 bases, leaving 11 bases between them. For the CDR3, the DNA is TGCAGCGTTGAAGTCCCCGGGAATTATGGCTACACCTTC. This gives the protein CSVEVPGNYGYTF.

This clonotype was detected ten times or more. This chain links TRBV18 with TRBJ2-5, with D perhaps assigned TRBD1 or TRBD2 (5 bases each). V was shortened by 7 bases and J by 2 bases, with 17 bases between the two germline ends. CDR3 size: 15 residues. Germline V gene sequence: CDR1 KGHSH, CDR2 LQKENI. In nucleotides, the CDR3 is TGTGCCAGCTTCCCCCGGGACGCCGCTCAAGAGACCCAGTACTTC. It specifies CASFPRDAAQETQYF.

This clonotype showed up just a few times. The rearrangement joins TRBV7-9 to TRBJ2-6; D unclear. The CDR3 is 14 residues long. Germline CDR1 reads SEHNR; CDR2 reads FQNEAQ (reference sequence). The V end was cut by 11 bases, the J end by 0 bases, with 11 bases between. The chain's CDR3 is CAAQLLSGANVLTF. In DNA form, the CDR3 reads TGTGCCGCACAGCTTCTCTCTGGGGCCAACGTCCTGACTTTC.

This clonotype was detected many times. The rearrangement joins TRBV11-2 to TRBJ2-3; D is unresolved. Germline assignment: CDR1 SGHAT and CDR2 FQNNGV. Trimming took 5 bases from V and 5 from J, leaving 5 bases between them. The CDR3 runs to 11 residues. The CDR3 spells CASSDQDTQYF. The CDR3 bases are TGTGCCAGCAGCGACCAAGATACGCAGTATTTT.

This clonotype has only a few counts. A junction end diverges from the germline sequence, so it may reflect a read error. The chain employs TRBV7-7 and TRBJ2-7, with D maybe TRBD1 (5 bases). The CDR3 sequence is 14 residues long. Germline V CDR1 and CDR2: SSHAT, FNYEAQ (reference sequence). CDR3 in DNA: TGTGCTAGCAGCTTATATCAGGGTCCCTACGAGCAGTACTTC. It specifies CASSLYQGPYEQYF.

The gene calls are TRBV4-1 and TRBJ1-4; 7 bases map to TRBD1. Germline CDR1 reads MGHRA; CDR2 reads YSYEKL. The CDR3 has 19 residues. The V and J ends lost 2 bases and 1 base, in that order; junction bases with no gene match: 13. For the CDR3, the DNA is TGCGCCAGCAGCCAAACAAGGGGGCGGGTAGTTCGAACTAATGAAAAACTGTTTTTT. This translates into CASSQTRGRVVRTNEKLFF.

This clonotype was recorded a few times. V usage is TRBV11-2 and J usage is TRBJ2-3, with D perhaps matching TRBD2 (5 bases). Germline V gene data show CDR1 as SGHAT and CDR2 as FQNNGV. Trimming shortened V by 2 bases and J by 4 bases, and 10 bases separated the two germline ends. The CDR3 length is 14 residues. The CDR3 DNA is TGTGCCAGCAGCTTAATATTCGGGGCAGATACGCAGTATTTT. Protein: CASSLIFGADTQYF.

Many counts were recorded for this clonotype. The rearrangement uses TRBV15 and TRBJ2-7, with D hard to call. CDR1 is LNHNV, CDR2 YYDKDF, per germline (reference sequence). The CDR3 has 15 amino acids. With 0 bases removed from V and 0 bases from J, the gap between germline ends came to 9 bases. The CDR3 coding sequence is TGTGCCACCAGCAGAGATCCGGCTGCCTCCTACGAGCAGTACTTC. It specifies CATSRDPAASYEQYF. Full variable domain (rest looked up from reference TRBV15 and TRBJ2-7): DAMVIQNPRYQVTQFGKPVTLSCSQTLNHNVMYWYQQKSSQAPKLLFHYYDKDFNNEADTPDNFQSRRPNTSFCFLDIRSPGLGDTAMYLCATSRDPAASYEQYFGPGTRLTVT.

This clonotype was observed a few times. J is TRBJ1-4 and V is TRBV4-1; 7 bases match TRBD1. J was trimmed by 0 bases and V by 2 bases; bases with no gene match: 12. This CDR3 region has 19 residues. CDR1 MGHRA and CDR2 YSYEKL come from the germline V gene. CDR3 loop: CASSQQEGGQVTTNEKLFF. CDR3 DNA: TGCGCCAGCAGCCAACAAGAAGGAGGACAGGTGACAACTAATGAAAAACTGTTTTTT.

The V call is TRBV7-3, the J call TRBJ1-1; a possible D gene is TRBD1 (6 bases). With 1 base removed from V and 1 base from J, the gap between germline ends came to 7 bases. CDR3 length equals 14 residues. Germline assignment: CDR1 SGHTA and CDR2 FQGTGA. The CDR3 reads CASSLIGGNTEAFF. The CDR3 DNA reads TGTGCCAGCAGCTTAATAGGGGGGAACACTGAAGCTTTCTTT.

This chain links TRBV29-1 with TRBJ2-7; D is perhaps TRBD1 (6 bases). This CDR3 region has 13 residues. Germline V gives CDR1 SQVTM, CDR2 ANQGSEA. V lost 2 bases and J lost 6, with 14 bases in between. CDR3 nucleotide sequence: TGCAGCGTTGAACTGGGGACACCCCTCGAGCAGTACTTC. It translates to CSVELGTPLEQYF.

V usage is TRBV5-1 and J usage is TRBJ1-6, with D unresolved. The CDR3 is made up of 13 amino acids. V shed 4 bases and J shed 10 bases, with 12 bases lying between them. The germline gives CDR1 SGHRS, CDR2 YFSETQ. In DNA, the CDR3 is TGCGCCAGCAGCCTCGACTTGGGGTCACCCCTCCACTTT. Translation gives CASSLDLGSPLHF.

The chain joins TRBV10-3 to TRBJ1-6; possibly TRBD1 for D (5 bases). The CDR3 length is 14 residues. Trimming removed 8 bases at V and 6 bases at J, with 14 bases between. Germline CDR1 ENHRY, CDR2 SYGVKD. DNA of the CDR3: TGTGCCATCGGCCACCGGGACGGTAATTCACCCCTCCACTTT. Translated, it gives CAIGHRDGNSPLHF.

The chain recombines TRBV4-3 with TRBJ2-3; D may correspond to TRBD1 or TRBD2 (5 bases each). Germline V gene lookup returns CDR1 LGHNA and CDR2 YSLEER. Trimming took 0 bases from V and 4 from J, leaving 11 bases between them. The CDR3 contains 15 residues. CDR3: CASSQDSRDPDTQYF. As DNA, the CDR3 is TGCGCCAGCAGCCAAGATTCCAGGGACCCAGATACGCAGTATTTT.

V and J are TRBV15 and TRBJ2-7, with a weak D call TRBD2 (6 bases). Trimming stripped 0 bases from V and 5 bases from J, with 14 bases between. The CDR3 has 15 residues. The germline gives CDR1 LNHNV, CDR2 YYDKDF (reference sequence). The CDR3 bases are TGTGCCACCAGCAGAGATTGGGGGGAATCCCACGAGCAGTACTTC. Amino acids: CATSRDWGESHEQYF.

The chain joins TRBV20-1 to TRBJ1-5, with D possibly TRBD1 on 6 matching bases. Germline V gene data show CDR1 as DFQATT and CDR2 as SNEGSKA (reference sequence). V dropped 6 bases and J dropped 2 bases, with 17 bases sitting between them. The CDR3 extends over 15 amino acids. The CDR3 reads CSAPEGRGGNQPQHF. For the CDR3, the DNA is TGCAGTGCCCCAGAGGGCAGGGGTGGCAATCAGCCCCAGCATTTT.

For the CDR3, the DNA is TGCGCCAGCAATCTCAGGGGGAACACTGAAGCTTTCTTT. Translating it yields CASNLRGNTEAFF. The chain combines TRBV5-1 with TRBJ1-1, with D possibly TRBD1 on 6 matching bases. This CDR3 is 13 amino acids long. Germline CDR1 is SGHRS and CDR2 is YFSETQ. V dropped 6 bases and J dropped 1 base, with 10 bases sitting between them.